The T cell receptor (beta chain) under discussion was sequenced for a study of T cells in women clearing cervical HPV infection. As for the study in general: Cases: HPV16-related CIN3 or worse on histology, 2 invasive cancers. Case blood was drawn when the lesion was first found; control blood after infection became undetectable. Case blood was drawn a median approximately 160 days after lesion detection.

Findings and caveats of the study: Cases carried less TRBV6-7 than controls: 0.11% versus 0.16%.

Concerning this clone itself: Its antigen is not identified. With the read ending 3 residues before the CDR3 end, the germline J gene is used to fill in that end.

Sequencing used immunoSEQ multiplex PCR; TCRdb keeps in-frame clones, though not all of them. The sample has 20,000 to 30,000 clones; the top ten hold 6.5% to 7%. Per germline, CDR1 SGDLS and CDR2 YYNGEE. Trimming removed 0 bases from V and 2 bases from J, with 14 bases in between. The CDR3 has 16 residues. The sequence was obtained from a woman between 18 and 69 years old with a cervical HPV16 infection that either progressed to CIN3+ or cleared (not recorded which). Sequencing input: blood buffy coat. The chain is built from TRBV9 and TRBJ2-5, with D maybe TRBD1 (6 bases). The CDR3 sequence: CASSVDPTGWQETQYF. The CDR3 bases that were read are TGTGCCAGCAGCGTAGATCCCACAGGGTGGCAAGAGACC. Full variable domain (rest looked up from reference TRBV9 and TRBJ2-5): DSGVTQTPKHLITATGQRVTLRCSPRSGDLSVYWYQQSLDQGLQFLIQYYNGEERAKGNILERFSAQQFPDLHSELNLSSLELGDSALYFCASSVDPTGWQETQYFGPGTRLLVL.